The rows below give T cell receptor beta chains drawn from one sample of a study of T-cell memory formation after mild COVID-19. TCRdb re-derived calls from the 5' RACE reads in MiXCR, one entry per CDR3 protein. The data hold around 310,000 distinct CDR3 sequences, with 13% to 15% observed a single time. The sequencing input was PBMCs or a T cell subset sorted from them (not recorded which). The source of these receptors is a man in his late teens or twenties who had mild COVID-19 (a few samples of this study predate the infection). Cell type and time point are not known. Each CDR3 is given with its conserved first and last residue. A D gene is named only where the DNA matches it firmly. Not all rows give a size; the values are once, few, many and, for expanded clones, a class.

TRBJ2-2 | few | TRBD1 | TRBV12-3/TRBV12-4 | TGTGCCAGCAGCGGAATACAGGGGATCGGGGAGCTGTTTTTT | CASSGIQGIGELFF
TRBJ1-3 | many | TRBD1 | TRBV10-3 | TGTGCCATCAGTGAGTCAAGACAGGGTTTCTCTGGAAACACCATATATTTT | CAISESRQGFSGNTIYF
TRBJ1-4 | few | . | TRBV5-4 | TGTGCCAGCAGCCGAGACAGAACTAATGAAAAACTGTTTTTT | CASSRDRTNEKLFF
TRBJ2-5 | . | . | TRBV13 | TGTGCCAGCAGCGTAACAGGGTCTTGGGAGGAGACCCAGTACTTC | CASSVTGSWEETQYF
TRBJ2-2 | many | TRBD1 | TRBV5-1 | TGCGCCAGCAGCAGGCGACAGGGCTTCCCCGGGGAGCTGTTTTTT | CASSRRQGFPGELFF
TRBJ2-3 | . | . | TRBV10-3 | TGTGCCATCAGTGAGTCTTTAGATACGCAGTATTTT | CAISESLDTQYF
TRBJ1-3 | few | TRBD1 | TRBV4-1 | TGCGCCAGCAGCCAAGAATGGACAGGGGGAAACACCATATATTTT | CASSQEWTGGNTIYF
TRBJ2-2 | . | . | TRBV4-3 | TGCGCCAGCAGCCAATCCGGGACAACTTTCGGGGAGCTGTTTTTT | CASSQSGTTFGELFF
TRBJ1-1 | few | . | TRBV4-1 | TGCGCCAGCACCCCACGGGGGCTCACTGAAGCTTTCTTT | CASTPRGLTEAFF
TRBJ2-5 | many | . | TRBV7-9 | TGTGCCAGCAGCTCGCCGGGACGGAAAGAGACCCAGTACTTC | CASSSPGRKETQYF
TRBJ1-1 | . | . | TRBV20-1 | TGCAGTGCTAGAGATGCAGGGACTAACACTGAAGCTTTCTTT | CSARDAGTNTEAFF
TRBJ2-5 | . | . | TRBV7-2 | TGTGCCAGCAGCACGACAGCGACCGCTTCGGGGGAGACCCAGTACTTC | CASSTTATASGETQYF
TRBJ2-5 | few | . | TRBV7-2 | TGTGCCAGCAGCTTAGGAGGGGATGGGACCCAGTACTTC | CASSLGGDGTQYF
TRBJ1-1 | . | . | TRBV12-3/TRBV12-4 | TGTGCCAGCACCTGGGGGTTTACTGAAGCTTTCTTT | CASTWGFTEAFF
TRBJ2-1 | . | . | TRBV11-3 | TGTGCCAGCAGCACCGGGGCTAGCGTCATGCATGAGCAGTTCTTC | CASSTGASVMHEQFF
TRBJ1-1 | few | . | TRBV5-1 | TGCGCCAGCACTGAGGGGGGTGAGGGTGAAGCTTTCTTT | CASTEGGEGEAFF
TRBJ2-1 | few | . | TRBV18 | TGTGCCAGCTCACTAACCCCCGGGCCCCGTGGGGAGCAGTTCTTC | CASSLTPGPRGEQFF
TRBJ1-6 | many | . | TRBV5-1 | TGTGCCAGCTCCCCCGGACAAGGGGGATCACCCCTCCACTTT | CASSPGQGGSPLHF
TRBJ1-5 | . | . | TRBV6-1 | TGTGCCAGCGTCCGGACACGGGATCAGCCCCAGCATTTT | CASVRTRDQPQHF
TRBJ2-2 | many | . | TRBV4-3 | TGCGCCAGCAGCCCAGAGGGGGGACAGAACACCGGGGAGCTGTTTTTT | CASSPEGGQNTGELFF
TRBJ2-3 | . | . | TRBV5-1 | TGCGCCAGCAGCTTGGGAGGAACTGCAGATACGCAGTATTTT | CASSLGGTADTQYF
TRBJ2-1 | few | TRBD1 | TRBV7-2 | TGTGCCAGCAGCTTGTCCAGGACAGGGCACAATGAGCAGTTCTTC | CASSLSRTGHNEQFF
TRBJ1-1 | once | . | TRBV4-1 | TGCGCCAGCAGCCAAGCCCCGAAGACTGAAGCTTTCTTT | CASSQAPKTEAFF
TRBJ1-1 | . | . | TRBV6-1 | TGTGCCAGCAGTGAAAGGGTCGCGGGGATTGAAGCTTTCTTT | CASSERVAGIEAFF
TRBJ2-1 | few | . | TRBV20-1 | TGCAGTGCTAGGGGGGGGGCTACGTCCTACAATGAGCAGTTCTTC | CSARGGATSYNEQFF
TRBJ2-3 | few | . | TRBV11-2 | TGTGCCAGCAGCCCAACCAGGGCCGATACGCAGTATTTT | CASSPTRADTQYF
TRBJ1-6 | few | . | TRBV7-3 | TGTGCCAGCAGCTTAGACTGGGATTCACCCCTCCACTTT | CASSLDWDSPLHF
TRBJ2-3 | . | TRBD2 | TRBV20-1 | TGCAGTGCTAGACTAGCGGGAGCCTATCTCAGCACAGATACGCAGTATTTT | CSARLAGAYLSTDTQYF
TRBJ2-5 | . | . | TRBV7-9 | TGTGCCAGCAGCCCCACGGGGGGCTCAAAAGAGACCCAGTACTTC | CASSPTGGSKETQYF
TRBJ2-5 | . | TRBD2 | TRBV20-1 | TGCAGTCGAAAAGGGACTAGCGGGGTCGGGGAGACCCAGTACTTC | CSRKGTSGVGETQYF
TRBJ1-6 | few | . | TRBV7-9 | TGTGCCAGCAGCCCCCCTTTAGCTCCCAATTCACCCCTCCACTTT | CASSPPLAPNSPLHF
TRBJ2-6 | few | . | TRBV5-1 | TGCGCCAGCAGCCCCGAGTGGGGGGCTACAAACTCTGGGGCCAACGTCCTGACTTTC | CASSPEWGATNSGANVLTF
TRBJ2-5 | . | . | TRBV28 | TGTGCCAGCAGTCCGACCGACGGAGTCCGGACCCAGTACTTC | CASSPTDGVRTQYF
TRBJ2-2 | few | . | TRBV5-1 | TGCGCCAGCAACCCCGGCCGGGGGAACACCGGGGAGCTGTTTTTT | CASNPGRGNTGELFF
TRBJ2-5 | few | TRBD1 | TRBV29-1 | TGCAGCGCCAGACAGGGGGCGTCAGTCGAGACCCAGTACTTC | CSARQGASVETQYF
TRBJ2-1 | . | . | TRBV6-2/TRBV6-3 | TGTGCCAGCAGTTTGGCTATCATGGTTAGTGAGCAGTTCTTC | CASSLAIMVSEQFF
TRBJ2-3 | few | . | TRBV21-1 | TGTGCCAGCAGCAAAGGAGAGGGACATACGCAGTATTTT | CASSKGEGHTQYF
TRBJ2-1 | . | . | TRBV5-1 | TGCGCCAGCAGCTTGGGAGACGAGGGCTACAATGAGCAGTTCTTC | CASSLGDEGYNEQFF
TRBJ2-5 | few | . | TRBV25-1 | TGTGCCAGCAGTGAATATAAAGGAGTGGAGACCCAGTACTTC | CASSEYKGVETQYF
TRBJ2-1 | once | . | TRBV3-1 | TGTGCCAGCTGTAAGCAAGGCACGCGGAAGGAGCAGTTCTTC | CASCKQGTRKEQFF
TRBJ1-6 | . | TRBD1 | TRBV20-1 | TGCAGTGCTAGAGATGAGCAGGGGGGAAATTCACCCCTCCACTTT | CSARDEQGGNSPLHF
TRBJ2-7 | . | TRBD2 | TRBV4-1 | TGCGCCAGCAGCCAAGGTATTAGCGGGGGGTCGTCCGAGCAGTACTTC | CASSQGISGGSSEQYF
TRBJ2-3 | . | . | TRBV19 | TGTGCCAGTAGACTCAGCGGGGATACGCAGTATTTT | CASRLSGDTQYF
TRBJ1-3 | many | TRBD1 | TRBV6-6 | TGTGCCAGCAGTTACTCGTACAGGGGGAGCTCTGGAAACACCATATATTTT | CASSYSYRGSSGNTIYF
TRBJ2-4 | many | . | TRBV6-2/TRBV6-3 | TGTGCCAGCAGCGCGGGACCGAATATTCAGTACTTC | CASSAGPNIQYF
TRBJ2-1 | . | TRBD2 | TRBV20-1 | TGCAGTGCTAGTAGTTTTGGGGTAGCGGGGTTTAATGAGCAGTTCTTC | CSASSFGVAGFNEQFF
TRBJ2-3 | . | TRBD1 | TRBV5-1 | TGCGCCAGCAGCTTGGCTCTCGCAGGGGGAGGCACAGATACGCAGTATTTT | CASSLALAGGGTDTQYF
TRBJ2-1 | many | TRBD2 | TRBV12-3/TRBV12-4 | TGTGCCAGCAGCCCCGGGGGGGCGGGCTCCTACAATGAGCAGTTCTTC | CASSPGGAGSYNEQFF
TRBJ2-5 | . | . | TRBV7-2 | TGTGCCAGCAGCTTAGCGTCGGGTGGGACCCAGTACTTC | CASSLASGGTQYF
TRBJ1-3 | few | . | TRBV6-6 | TGTGCCAGCAGTCTCGTCGCCGACACCATATATTTT | CASSLVADTIYF
TRBJ1-1 | few | . | TRBV10-3 | TGTGCCATCAGTGTGACAGGCTACAACACTGAAGCTTTCTTT | CAISVTGYNTEAFF
TRBJ2-5 | . | . | TRBV7-2 | TGTGCCAGCACCACATACCCTCGGGAGACCCAGTACTTC | CASTTYPRETQYF